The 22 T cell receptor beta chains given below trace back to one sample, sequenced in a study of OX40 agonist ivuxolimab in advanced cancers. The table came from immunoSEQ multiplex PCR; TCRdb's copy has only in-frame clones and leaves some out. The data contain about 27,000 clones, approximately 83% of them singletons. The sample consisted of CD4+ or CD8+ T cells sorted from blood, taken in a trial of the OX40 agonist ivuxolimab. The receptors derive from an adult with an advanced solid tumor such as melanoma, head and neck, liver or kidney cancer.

The CDR3 nucleotides are TGCGCCAGCAGCCAAGCCTACGAGCAGTACTTC. Translation: CASSQAYEQYF. The chain uses TRBV4-1 and TRBJ2-7, with no clear D. Germline V gives CDR1 MGHRA, CDR2 YSYEKL. Between the trimmed V and J ends, which lost 1 base and 2 bases, there was a span of 0 bases. The CDR3 has 11 residues.

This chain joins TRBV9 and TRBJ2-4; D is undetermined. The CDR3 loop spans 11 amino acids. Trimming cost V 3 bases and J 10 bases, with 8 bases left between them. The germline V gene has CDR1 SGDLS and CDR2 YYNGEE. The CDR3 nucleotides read TGTGCCAGCAGCGGCGGCGGAATTCAGTACTTC. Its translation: CASSGGGIQYF.

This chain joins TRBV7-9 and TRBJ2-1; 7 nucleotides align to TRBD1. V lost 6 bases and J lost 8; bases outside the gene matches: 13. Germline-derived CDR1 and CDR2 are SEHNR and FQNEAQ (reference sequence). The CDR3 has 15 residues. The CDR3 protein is CASRPSGQRSDEQFF. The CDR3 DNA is TGTGCCAGCAGACCCTCGGGACAGCGTAGCGATGAGCAGTTCTTC.

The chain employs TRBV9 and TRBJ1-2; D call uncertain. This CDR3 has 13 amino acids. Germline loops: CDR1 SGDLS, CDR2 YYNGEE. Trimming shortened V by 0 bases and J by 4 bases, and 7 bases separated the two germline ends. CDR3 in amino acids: CASSVETGYGYTF. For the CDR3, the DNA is TGTGCCAGCAGCGTAGAAACCGGCTATGGCTACACCTTC.

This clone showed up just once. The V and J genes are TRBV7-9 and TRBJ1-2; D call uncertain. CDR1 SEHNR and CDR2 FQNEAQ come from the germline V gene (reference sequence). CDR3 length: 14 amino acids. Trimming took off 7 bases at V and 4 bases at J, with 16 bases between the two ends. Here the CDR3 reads CASTGPPQVYGYTF. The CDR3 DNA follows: TGTGCCAGCACCGGACCCCCCCAGGTCTATGGCTACACCTTC.

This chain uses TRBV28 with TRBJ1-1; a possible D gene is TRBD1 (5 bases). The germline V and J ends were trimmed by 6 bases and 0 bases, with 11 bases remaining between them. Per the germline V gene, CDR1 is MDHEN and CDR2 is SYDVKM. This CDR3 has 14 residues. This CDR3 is CASSIGALNTEAFF. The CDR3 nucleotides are TGTGCCAGCAGCATCGGGGCATTGAACACTGAAGCTTTCTTT.

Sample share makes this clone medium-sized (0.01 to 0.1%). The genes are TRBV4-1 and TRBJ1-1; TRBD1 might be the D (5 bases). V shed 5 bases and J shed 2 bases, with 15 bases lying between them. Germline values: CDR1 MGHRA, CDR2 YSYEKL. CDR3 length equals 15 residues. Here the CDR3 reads CASSASGDGNTEAFF. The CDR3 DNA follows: TGCGCCAGCAGCGCAAGCGGGGACGGTAACACTGAAGCTTTCTTT.

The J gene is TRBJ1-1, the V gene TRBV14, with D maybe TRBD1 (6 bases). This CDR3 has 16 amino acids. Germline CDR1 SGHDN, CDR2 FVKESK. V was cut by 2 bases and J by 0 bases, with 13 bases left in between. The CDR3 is CASSQRDTYLNTEAFF. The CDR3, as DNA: TGTGCCAGCAGCCAAAGGGACACCTACCTGAACACTGAAGCTTTCTTT.

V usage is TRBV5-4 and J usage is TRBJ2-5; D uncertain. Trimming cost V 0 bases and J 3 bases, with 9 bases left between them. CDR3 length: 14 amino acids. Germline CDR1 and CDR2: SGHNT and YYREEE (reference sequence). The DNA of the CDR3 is TGTGCCAGCAGCTTGGCCGCCGGCAAAGAGACCCAGTACTTC. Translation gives CASSLAAGKETQYF.

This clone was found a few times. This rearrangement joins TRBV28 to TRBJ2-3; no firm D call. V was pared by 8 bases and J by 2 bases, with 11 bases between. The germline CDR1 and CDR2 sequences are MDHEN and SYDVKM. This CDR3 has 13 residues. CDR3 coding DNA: TGTGCCAGCGGACGAACTGTCACAGATACGCAGTATTTT. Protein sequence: CASGRTVTDTQYF.

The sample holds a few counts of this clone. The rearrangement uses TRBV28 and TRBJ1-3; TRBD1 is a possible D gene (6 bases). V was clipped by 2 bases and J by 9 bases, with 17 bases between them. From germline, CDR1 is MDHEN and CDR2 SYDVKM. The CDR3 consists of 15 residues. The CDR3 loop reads CASSLNSQTGITIYF. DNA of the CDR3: TGTGCCAGCAGTTTAAACTCCCAAACAGGGATCACCATATATTTT.

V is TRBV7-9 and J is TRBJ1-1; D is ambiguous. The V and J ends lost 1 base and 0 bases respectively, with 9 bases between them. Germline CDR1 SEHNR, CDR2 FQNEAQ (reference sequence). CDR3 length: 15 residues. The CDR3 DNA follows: TGTGCCAGCAGCTTAGAGTGGGAAATGAACACTGAAGCTTTCTTT. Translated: CASSLEWEMNTEAFF.

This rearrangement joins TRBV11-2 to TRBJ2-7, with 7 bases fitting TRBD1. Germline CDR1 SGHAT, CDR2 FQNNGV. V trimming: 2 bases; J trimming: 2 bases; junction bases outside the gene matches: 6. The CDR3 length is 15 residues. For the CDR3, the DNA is TGTGCCAGCAGCTTACCCAGACAGGGACCCTACGAGCAGTACTTC. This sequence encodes CASSLPRQGPYEQYF.

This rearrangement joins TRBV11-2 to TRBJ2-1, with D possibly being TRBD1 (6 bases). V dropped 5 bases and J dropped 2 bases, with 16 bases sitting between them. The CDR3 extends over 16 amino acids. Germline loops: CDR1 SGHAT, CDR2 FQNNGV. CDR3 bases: TGTGCCAGCAGCACGACCGGGACACTTACCTACAATGAGCAGTTCTTC. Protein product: CASSTTGTLTYNEQFF.

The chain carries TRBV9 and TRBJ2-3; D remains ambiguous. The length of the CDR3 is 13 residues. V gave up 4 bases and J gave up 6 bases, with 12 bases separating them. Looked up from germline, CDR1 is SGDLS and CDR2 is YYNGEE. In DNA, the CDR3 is TGTGCCAGCAGCACCATCTCAGGTGATACGCAGTATTTT. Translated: CASSTISGDTQYF.

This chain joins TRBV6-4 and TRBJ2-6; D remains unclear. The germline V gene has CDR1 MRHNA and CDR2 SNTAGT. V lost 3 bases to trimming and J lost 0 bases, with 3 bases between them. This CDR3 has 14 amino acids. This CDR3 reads CASSEDSGANVLTF. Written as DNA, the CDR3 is TGTGCCAGCAGTGAGGACTCTGGGGCCAACGTCCTGACTTTC.

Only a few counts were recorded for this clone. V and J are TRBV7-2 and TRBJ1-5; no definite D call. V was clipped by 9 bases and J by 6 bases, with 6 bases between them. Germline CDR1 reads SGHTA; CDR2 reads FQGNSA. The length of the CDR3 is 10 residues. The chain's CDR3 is CASRSQPQHF. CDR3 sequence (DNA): TGTGCCAGTAGGAGTCAGCCCCAGCATTTT.

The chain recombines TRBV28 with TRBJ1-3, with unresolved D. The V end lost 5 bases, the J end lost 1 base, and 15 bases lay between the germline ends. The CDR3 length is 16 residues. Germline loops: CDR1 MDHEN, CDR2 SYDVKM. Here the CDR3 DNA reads TGTGCCAGCAGTAAGGGCCGCGGCCAATCTGGAAACACCATATATTTT. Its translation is CASSKGRGQSGNTIYF. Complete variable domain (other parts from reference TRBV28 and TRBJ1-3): DVKVTQSSRYLVKRTGEKVFLECVQDMDHENMFWYRQDPGLGLRLIYFSYDVKMKEKGDIPEGYSVSREKKERFSLILESASTNQTSMYLCASSKGRGQSGNTIYFGEGSWLTVV.

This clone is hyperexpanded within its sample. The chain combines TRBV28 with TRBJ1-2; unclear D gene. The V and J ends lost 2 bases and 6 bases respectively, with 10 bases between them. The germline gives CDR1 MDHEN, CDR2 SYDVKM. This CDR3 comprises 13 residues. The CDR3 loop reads CASSLRGADGYTF. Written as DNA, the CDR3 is TGTGCCAGCAGTTTACGCGGAGCTGATGGCTACACCTTC.

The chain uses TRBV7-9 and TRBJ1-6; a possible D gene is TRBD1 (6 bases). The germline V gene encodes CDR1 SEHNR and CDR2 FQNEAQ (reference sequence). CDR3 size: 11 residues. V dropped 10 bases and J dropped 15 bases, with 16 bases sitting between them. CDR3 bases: TGTGCCACTCAGCGGGGGCCCCTCCTCCACTTT. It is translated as CATQRGPLLHF. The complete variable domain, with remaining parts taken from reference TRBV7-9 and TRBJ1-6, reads DTGVSQNPRHKITKRGQNVTFRCDPISEHNRLYWYRQTLGQGPEFLTYFQNEAQLEKSRLLSDRFSAERPKGSFSTLEIQRTEQGDSAMYLCATQRGPLLHFGNGTRLTVT.

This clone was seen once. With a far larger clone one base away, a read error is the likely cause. The CDR3 protein is CASSLGTYEQYF. The CDR3, as DNA: TGTGCCAGCAGCTTGGGAACCTACGAGCAGTACTTC. V gene TRBV5-4 combines with J gene TRBJ2-7; unclear D gene. The CDR3 loop spans 12 amino acids. Germline CDR1 SGHNT, CDR2 YYREEE (reference sequence). Trimming cost V 0 bases and J 2 bases, with 3 bases left between them.

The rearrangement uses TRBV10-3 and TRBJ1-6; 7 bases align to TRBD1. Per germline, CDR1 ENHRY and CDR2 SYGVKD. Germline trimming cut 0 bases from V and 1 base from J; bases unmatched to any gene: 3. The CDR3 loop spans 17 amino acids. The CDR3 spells CAISESQGGSYNSPLHF. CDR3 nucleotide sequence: TGTGCCATCAGTGAGTCCCAGGGGGGGTCCTATAATTCACCCCTCCACTTT.